This TCR beta chain was sequenced for a study of cytomegalovirus exposure and HLA in healthy donors. Overall study findings and caveats: The later analysis indicated that the majority of CMV-associated TCR beta chains appeared HLA-restricted. By HLA locus, TCR association rates varied in a later analysis, with DRB1 showing the most and HLA-C the fewest.

60 Vbeta and 13 Jbeta primers were used in PCR. Here immunoSEQ multiplex PCR was the method, and the copy in TCRdb shows in-frame clones only, minus some. Here the sample table reports more than 140,000 clones. Comment on this clone: Its specificity is not known.

With V trimmed by 1 base and J by 8 bases, 5 bases remained unmatched. The CDR3 spans 14 residues. From germline, CDR1 is SGHNT and CDR2 YYREEE (reference sequence). The sample comprised PBMCs. This TCR was sampled from a woman younger than 30 in good health and CMV-seronegative. The V call is TRBV5-4, the J call TRBJ2-2, with 7 bases fitting TRBD1. The CDR3 protein is CASSLLQGVGELFF. The CDR3 DNA reads TGTGCCAGCAGCTTGTTGCAGGGGGTAGGGGAGCTGTTTTTT.